This T cell receptor beta chain came from a study of cytomegalovirus exposure and HLA in healthy donors. At the level of the study: Membership in the Caucasian-associated ancestry cluster was found for 75% to 85% of 350 to 450 genotyped donors. Study results and limitations: Versus the roughly 690-donor mean, an Asian-associated ancestry cluster reportedly showed fewer N-insertions in a later analysis. An analysis done earlier found most TCR beta V segments productive about 90% or about 30% of the time. While the bulk of TCR sequences proved rare, some public TCRs turned up in many donors.

With 5 bases clipped from V and 8 bases from J, the junction kept 12 bases outside the gene matches. CDR1 MGHRA and CDR2 YSYEKL come from the germline V gene. The CDR3 has 16 amino acids. In the PCR, 60 Vbeta and 13 Jbeta primers were used. Method: immunoSEQ multiplex PCR; TCRdb's copy keeps in-frame clones and lacks some. This sample has 120,000 to 150,000 clones, with nearly 80% found just once. About this clone: The antigen is undetermined.

V and J are TRBV4-1 and TRBJ1-6; the match to TRBD1 covers 7 bases. The sample taken for sequencing was PBMCs. This clonotype was obtained from a male donor in good health and CMV-seronegative. CDR3 nucleotide sequence: TGCGCCAGCAGCTTCGGACAGGCCTTCTTTTATTCACCCCTCCACTTT. It codes for CASSFGQAFFYSPLHF.